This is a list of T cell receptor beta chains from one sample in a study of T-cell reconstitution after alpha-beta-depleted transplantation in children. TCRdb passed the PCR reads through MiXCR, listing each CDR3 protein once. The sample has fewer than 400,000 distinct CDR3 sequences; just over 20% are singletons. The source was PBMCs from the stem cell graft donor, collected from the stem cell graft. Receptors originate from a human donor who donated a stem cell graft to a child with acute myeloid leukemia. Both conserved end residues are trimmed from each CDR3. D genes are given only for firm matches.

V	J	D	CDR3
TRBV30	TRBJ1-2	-	AWSVAGSVGYT
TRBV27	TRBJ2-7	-	ASSLSHPDEQY
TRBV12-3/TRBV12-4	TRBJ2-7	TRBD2	ASSQSSGKGYEQY
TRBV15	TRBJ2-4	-	ATRKRQSDIQY
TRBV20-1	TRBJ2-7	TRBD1	SVSGQGGDYEQY
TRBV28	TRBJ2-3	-	ASSKELFDTQY
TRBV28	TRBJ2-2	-	ASTNTVSAGELF
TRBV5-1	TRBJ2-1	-	ASSHDQVYNEQF
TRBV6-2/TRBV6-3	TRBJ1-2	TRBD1	ASRPRQGANGGYT
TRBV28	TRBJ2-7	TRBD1	ASSLFYGQGTYEQY
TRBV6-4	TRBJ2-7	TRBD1	ASSHGTGGRYEQY
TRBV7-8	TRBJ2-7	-	ASSLRVDYEQY
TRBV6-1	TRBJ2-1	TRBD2	ASRPYSGSSYNEQF
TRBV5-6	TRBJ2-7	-	ASSLAGPEQY
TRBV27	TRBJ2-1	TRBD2	ASSRRLAGDNEQF
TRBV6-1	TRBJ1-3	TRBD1	ATRGTVYSGHTIY
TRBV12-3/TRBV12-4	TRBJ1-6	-	ASTKIAKGNSPLH
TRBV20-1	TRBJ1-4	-	SAARETGTTNEKLF
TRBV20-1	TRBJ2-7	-	SASQGRFYEQY
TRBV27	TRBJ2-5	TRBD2	ASRTYLGLEQETQY
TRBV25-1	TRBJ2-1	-	ASSEGYNEQF
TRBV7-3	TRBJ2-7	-	ASSFDLASEQY
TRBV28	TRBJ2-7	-	ASSRSYYEQY
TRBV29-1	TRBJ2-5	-	SVLRRFSETQY
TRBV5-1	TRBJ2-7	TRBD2	ASSSGREHIPYEQY
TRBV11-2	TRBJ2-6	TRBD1	ASSSNRRDRALSGANVLT
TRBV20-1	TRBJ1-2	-	SATRDDVYGYT
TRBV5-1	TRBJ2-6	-	ASSMGDSGANVLT
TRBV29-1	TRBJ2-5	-	SVESQTALVTQY
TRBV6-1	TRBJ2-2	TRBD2	ASSPGPGLAGVGGELF
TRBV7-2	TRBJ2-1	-	ASSLGGGRPEQF
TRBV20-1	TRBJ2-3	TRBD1	SARSPRQGIWTDTQY
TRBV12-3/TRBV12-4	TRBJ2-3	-	ASSFVSSGTDTQY
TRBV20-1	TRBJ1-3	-	SAPPRGSGNTIY
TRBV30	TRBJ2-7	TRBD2	AWSADSGLYEQY
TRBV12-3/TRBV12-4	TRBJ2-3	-	ASSNRDPTSSGTQY
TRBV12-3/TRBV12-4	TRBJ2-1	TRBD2	ASTVKAGGTYNEQF
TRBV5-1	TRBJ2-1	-	ASRTGTGRNEQF
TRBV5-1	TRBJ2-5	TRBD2	ASSPLGLAGGETQY
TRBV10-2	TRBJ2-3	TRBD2	ASSDRTSGTDTQY
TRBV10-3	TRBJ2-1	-	AISHLSSYNEQF
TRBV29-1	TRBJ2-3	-	SVEATGQSTQY
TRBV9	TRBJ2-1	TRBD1	ASNEGAGYNEQF
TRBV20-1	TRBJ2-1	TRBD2	SARGAGWYNEQF
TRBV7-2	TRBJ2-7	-	ASSLVGEYYEQY
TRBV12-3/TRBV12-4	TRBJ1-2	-	ASSLSRVYGYT